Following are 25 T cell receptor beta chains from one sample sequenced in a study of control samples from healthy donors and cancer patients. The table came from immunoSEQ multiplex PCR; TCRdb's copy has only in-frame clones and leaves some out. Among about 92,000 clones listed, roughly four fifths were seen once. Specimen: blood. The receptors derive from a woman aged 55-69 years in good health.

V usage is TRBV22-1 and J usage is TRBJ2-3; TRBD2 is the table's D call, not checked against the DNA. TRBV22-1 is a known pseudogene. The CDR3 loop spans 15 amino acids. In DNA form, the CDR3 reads TGTCCTGGGAGCGCACATGGGAGGGCCACAGATACGCAGTATTTT. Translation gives CPGSAHGRATDTQYF.

CDR3 in amino acids: CASAMGWETQYF. The CDR3 bases are TGTGCCAGTGCTATGGGGTGGGAGACCCAGTACTTC. V and J are TRBV6-5 and TRBJ2-5; D gene uncertain. Trimming pared 9 bases from V and 5 bases from J, leaving 13 bases between. Looked up from germline, CDR1 is MNHEY and CDR2 is SVGAGI. The CDR3 is 12 amino acids.

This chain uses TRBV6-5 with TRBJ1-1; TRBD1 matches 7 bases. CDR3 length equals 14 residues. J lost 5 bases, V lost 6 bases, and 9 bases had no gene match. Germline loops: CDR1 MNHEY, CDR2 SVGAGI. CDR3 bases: TGTGCCAGCAGGCCGACAGGGTTCCGAACTGAAGCTTTCTTT. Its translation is CASRPTGFRTEAFF.

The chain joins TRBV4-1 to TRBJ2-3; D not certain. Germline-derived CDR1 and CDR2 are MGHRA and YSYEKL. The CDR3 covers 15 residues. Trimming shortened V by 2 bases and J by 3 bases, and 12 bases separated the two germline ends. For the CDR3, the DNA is TGCGCCAGCAGCCAACTGTTTGGTACTACAGATACGCAGTATTTT. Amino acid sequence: CASSQLFGTTDTQYF.

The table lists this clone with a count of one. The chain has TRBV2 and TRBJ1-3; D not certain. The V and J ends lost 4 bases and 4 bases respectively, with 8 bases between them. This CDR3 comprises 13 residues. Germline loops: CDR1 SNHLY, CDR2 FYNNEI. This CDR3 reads CASSVTGGNTIYF. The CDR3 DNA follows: TGTGCCAGCAGTGTAACCGGGGGAAACACCATATATTTT.

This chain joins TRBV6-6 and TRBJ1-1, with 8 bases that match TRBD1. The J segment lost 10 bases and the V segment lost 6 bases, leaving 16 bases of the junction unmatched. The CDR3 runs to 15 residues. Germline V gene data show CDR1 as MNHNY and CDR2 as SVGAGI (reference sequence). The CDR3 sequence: CASREDRGPHFRAFF. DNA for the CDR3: TGTGCCAGCAGGGAAGACAGGGGCCCCCATTTTCGAGCTTTCTTT.

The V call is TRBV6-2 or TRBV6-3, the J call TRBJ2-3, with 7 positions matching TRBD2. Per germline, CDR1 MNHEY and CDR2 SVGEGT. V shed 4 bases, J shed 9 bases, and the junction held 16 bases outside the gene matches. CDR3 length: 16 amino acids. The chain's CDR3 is CASSSPSGTNPGTQYF. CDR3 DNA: TGTGCCAGCAGTTCCCCTTCCGGGACTAACCCTGGAACGCAGTATTTT.

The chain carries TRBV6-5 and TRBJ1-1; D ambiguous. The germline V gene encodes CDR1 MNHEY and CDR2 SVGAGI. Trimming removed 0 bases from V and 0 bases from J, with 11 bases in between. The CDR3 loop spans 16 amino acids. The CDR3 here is CASSYSERLMNTEAFF. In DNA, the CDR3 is TGTGCCAGCAGTTACTCTGAAAGACTGATGAACACTGAAGCTTTCTTT.

Written as DNA, the CDR3 is TGTGCCATCAGTGTGGCAGTCAACACTGAAGCTTTCTTT. It yields the protein CAISVAVNTEAFF. V and J are TRBV10-3 and TRBJ1-1, with no clear D. The germline V gene has CDR1 ENHRY and CDR2 SYGVKD. The CDR3 is made up of 13 amino acids. V dropped 4 bases and J dropped 2 bases, with 8 bases sitting between them.

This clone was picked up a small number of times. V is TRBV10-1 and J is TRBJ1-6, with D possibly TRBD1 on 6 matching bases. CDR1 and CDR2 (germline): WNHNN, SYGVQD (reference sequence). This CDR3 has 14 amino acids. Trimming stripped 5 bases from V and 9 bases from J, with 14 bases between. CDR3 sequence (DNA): TGCGCCAGCAGTATTGACCCGACAGGTTCACCCCTCCACTTT. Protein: CASSIDPTGSPLHF.

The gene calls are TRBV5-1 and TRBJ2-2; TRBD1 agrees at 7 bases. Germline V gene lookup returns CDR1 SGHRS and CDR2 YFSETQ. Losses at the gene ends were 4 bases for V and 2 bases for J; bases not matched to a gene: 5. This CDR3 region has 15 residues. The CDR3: CASSVGQPNTGELFF. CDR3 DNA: TGCGCCAGCAGCGTGGGACAGCCAAACACCGGGGAGCTGTTTTTT.

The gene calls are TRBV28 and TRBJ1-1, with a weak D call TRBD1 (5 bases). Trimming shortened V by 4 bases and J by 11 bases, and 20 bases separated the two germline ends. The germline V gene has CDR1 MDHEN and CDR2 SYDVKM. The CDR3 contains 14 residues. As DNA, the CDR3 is TGTGCCAGCAGTTCAGGGACGGCGGGCGTAGGCGCTTTCTTT. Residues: CASSSGTAGVGAFF.

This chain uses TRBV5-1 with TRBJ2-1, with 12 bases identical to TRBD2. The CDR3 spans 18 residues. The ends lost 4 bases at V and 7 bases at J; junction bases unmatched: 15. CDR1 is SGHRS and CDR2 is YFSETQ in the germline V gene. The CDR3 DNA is TGCGCCAGCAGCAAGACTAGCGGGAGATTAACAGTGGGGAATGAGCAGTTCTTC. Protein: CASSKTSGRLTVGNEQFF. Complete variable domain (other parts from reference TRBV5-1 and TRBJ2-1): KAGVTQTPRYLIKTRGQQVTLSCSPISGHRSVSWYQQTPGQGLQFLFEYFSETQRNKGNFPGRFSGRQFSNSRSEMNVSTLELGDSALYLCASSKTSGRLTVGNEQFFGPGTRLTVL.

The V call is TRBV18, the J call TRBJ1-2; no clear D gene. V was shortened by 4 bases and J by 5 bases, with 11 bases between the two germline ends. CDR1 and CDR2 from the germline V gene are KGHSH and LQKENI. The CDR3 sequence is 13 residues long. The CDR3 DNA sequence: TGTGCCAGCTCACAGGAGACAAATTATGGCTACACCTTC. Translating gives CASSQETNYGYTF.

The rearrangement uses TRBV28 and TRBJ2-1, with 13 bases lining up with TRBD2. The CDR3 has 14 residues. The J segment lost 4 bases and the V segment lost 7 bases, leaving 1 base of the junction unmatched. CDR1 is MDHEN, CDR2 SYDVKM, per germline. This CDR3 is CASKLAGGYNEQFF. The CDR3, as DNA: TGTGCCAGCAAACTAGCGGGGGGGTACAATGAGCAGTTCTTC.

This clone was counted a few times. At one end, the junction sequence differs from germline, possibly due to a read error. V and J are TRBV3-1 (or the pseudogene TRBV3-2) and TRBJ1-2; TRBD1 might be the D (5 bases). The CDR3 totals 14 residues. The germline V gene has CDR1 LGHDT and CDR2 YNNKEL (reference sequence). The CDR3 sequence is CASTQRQSQNGYTF. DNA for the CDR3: TGTGCCAGCACCCAACGACAGTCCCAAAATGGCTACACCTTC.

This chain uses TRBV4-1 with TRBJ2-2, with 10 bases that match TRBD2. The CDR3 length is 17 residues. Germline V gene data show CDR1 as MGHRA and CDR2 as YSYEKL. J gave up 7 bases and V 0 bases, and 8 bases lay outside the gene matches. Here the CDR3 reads CASSQDRLAGVVGELFF. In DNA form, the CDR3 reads TGCGCCAGCAGCCAAGATCGGCTAGCGGGAGTGGTCGGGGAGCTGTTTTTT.

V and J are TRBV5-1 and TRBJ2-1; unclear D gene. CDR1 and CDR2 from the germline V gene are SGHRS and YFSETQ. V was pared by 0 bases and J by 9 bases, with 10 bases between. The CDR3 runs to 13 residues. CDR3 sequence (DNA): TGCGCCAGCAGCTTGGGGACCATTCCTGAGCAGTTCTTC. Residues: CASSLGTIPEQFF. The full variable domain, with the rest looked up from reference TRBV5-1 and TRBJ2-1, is KAGVTQTPRYLIKTRGQQVTLSCSPISGHRSVSWYQQTPGQGLQFLFEYFSETQRNKGNFPGRFSGRQFSNSRSEMNVSTLELGDSALYLCASSLGTIPEQFFGPGTRLTVL.

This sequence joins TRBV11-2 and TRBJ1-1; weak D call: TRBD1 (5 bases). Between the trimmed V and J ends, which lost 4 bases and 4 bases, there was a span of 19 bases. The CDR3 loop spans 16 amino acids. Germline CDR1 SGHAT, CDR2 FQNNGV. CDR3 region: CASSSASGIGGTEAFF. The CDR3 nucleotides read TGTGCCAGCAGCTCCGCATCGGGCATTGGGGGCACTGAAGCTTTCTTT. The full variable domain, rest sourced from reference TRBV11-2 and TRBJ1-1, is EAGVAQSPRYKIIEKRQSVAFWCNPISGHATLYWYQQILGQGPKLLIQFQNNGVVDDSQLPKDRFSAERLKGVDSTLKIQPAKLEDSAVYLCASSSASGIGGTEAFFGQGTRLTVV.

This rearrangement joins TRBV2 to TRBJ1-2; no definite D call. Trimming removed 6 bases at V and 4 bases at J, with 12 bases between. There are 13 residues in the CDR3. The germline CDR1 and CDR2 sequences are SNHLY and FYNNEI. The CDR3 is CASSPTEFYGYTF. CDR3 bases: TGTGCCAGCAGCCCCACAGAATTCTATGGCTACACCTTC.

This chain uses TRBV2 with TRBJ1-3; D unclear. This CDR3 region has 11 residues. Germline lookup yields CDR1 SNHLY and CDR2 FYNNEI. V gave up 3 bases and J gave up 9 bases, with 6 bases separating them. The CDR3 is CASSDRVTIYF. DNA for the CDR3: TGTGCCAGCAGTGATAGGGTCACCATATATTTT.

The CDR3 coding sequence is TGTGCCAGCTCACCCGGCTGGCGGGGCTACACCTTC. Translated: CASSPGWRGYTF. The chain combines TRBV18 with TRBJ1-2; D gene uncertain. Germline V CDR1 and CDR2: KGHSH, LQKENI. This CDR3 contains 12 residues. Trimming stripped 3 bases from V and 8 bases from J, with 10 bases between.

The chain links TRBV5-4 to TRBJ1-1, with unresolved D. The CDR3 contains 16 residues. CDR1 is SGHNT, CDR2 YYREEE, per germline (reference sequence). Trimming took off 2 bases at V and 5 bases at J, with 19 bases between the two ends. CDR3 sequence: CASSLGREGKGTEAFF. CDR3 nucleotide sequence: TGTGCCAGCAGCTTAGGGAGGGAGGGCAAGGGAACTGAAGCTTTCTTT.

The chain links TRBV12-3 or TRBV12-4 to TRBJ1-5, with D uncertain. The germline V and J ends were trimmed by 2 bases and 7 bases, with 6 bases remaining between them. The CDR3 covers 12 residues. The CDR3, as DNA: TGTGCCAGCAGTTTAAGAGGACAGCCCCAGCATTTT. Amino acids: CASSLRGQPQHF.

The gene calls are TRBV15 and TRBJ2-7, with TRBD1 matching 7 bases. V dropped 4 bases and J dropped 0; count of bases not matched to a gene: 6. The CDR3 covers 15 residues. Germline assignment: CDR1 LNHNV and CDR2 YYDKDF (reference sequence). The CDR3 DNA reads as TGTGCCACCAGCAAGGGACAGCTAAACTCCTACGAGCAGTACTTC. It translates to CATSKGQLNSYEQYF. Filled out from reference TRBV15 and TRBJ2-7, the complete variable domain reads DAMVIQNPRYQVTQFGKPVTLSCSQTLNHNVMYWYQQKSSQAPKLLFHYYDKDFNNEADTPDNFQSRRPNTSFCFLDIRSPGLGDTAMYLCATSKGQLNSYEQYFGPGTRLTVT.